This entry concerns a single T cell receptor (beta chain). What it recognizes is unknown. CD4+ T cells from unexposed donors were obtained before the COVID-19 pandemic (2011-2018). Naive and memory CD4+ T cells came from enriched cryopreserved PBMCs. The germline V and J ends were trimmed by 4 bases and 9 bases, with 21 bases remaining between them. This CDR3 region has 16 residues. Germline CDR1 and CDR2: SGHDN and FVKESK. The record originates from a study of CD4 T cells in relation to SARS-CoV-2 and coronaviruses. Study-wide results and limits: This crossreactivity analysis covered spike protein alone, no other viral proteins. About 65% of donors had memory CD4+ clonotypes crossrecognizing SARS-CoV-2 and common cold coronavirus spike. SARS-CoV-2-driven expansion was significantly weaker in crossreactive than monoreactive clones.

Assay: immunoSEQ multiplex PCR; the TCRdb copy retains only in-frame clones and omits some. Among tens of thousands of clones listed, roughly 90% were seen once. Sequenced material: memory CD4+ T cells from PBMCs. The chain is built from TRBV14 and TRBJ2-2, with a tentative D call TRBD2 (6 bases). The TCR was taken from a human donor in good health. CDR3 nucleotides: TGTGCCAGCAGCCCTAACAGGACTAAAAGGGGCCGGGAGCTGTTTTTT. Translation: CASSPNRTKRGRELFF.